The rows below give T cell receptor beta chains drawn from one sample of a study of blood T cell repertoires in COVID-19. Clones were sequenced by immunoSEQ multiplex PCR, and TCRdb holds only the in-frame ones, with some missing. The sample shows 100,000 to 150,000 clones, roughly 72% of them seen only once. The sequencing sample was made of peripheral blood. These receptor sequences come from a man between 60 and 75 years old with acute or convalescent COVID-19. Both conserved end residues are part of each CDR3. The D gene is left open where the match is weak.

v_call: TRBV5-1; d_call: TRBD1; j_call: TRBJ2-2; cdr3_length: 17; cdr3_nt: TGCGCCAGCACCTTTGGACGGGGGACAGGGAACACCGGGGAGCTGTTTTTT; cdr3_aa: CASTFGRGTGNTGELFF
v_call: TRBV6-5; d_call: NA; j_call: TRBJ1-5; cdr3_length: 15; cdr3_nt: TGTGCCAGCACTATCGGAGATTTTAGCAATCAGCCCCAGCATTTT; cdr3_aa: CASTIGDFSNQPQHF
v_call: TRBV6-5; d_call: NA; j_call: TRBJ1-1; cdr3_length: 13; cdr3_nt: TGTGCCAGCAGCTGGACTCGTAACACTGAAGCTTTCTTT; cdr3_aa: CASSWTRNTEAFF
v_call: TRBV9; d_call: NA; j_call: TRBJ1-5; cdr3_length: 15; cdr3_nt: TGTGCCAGCAGCCCGACAGGCAGACCCAATCAGCCCCAGCATTTT; cdr3_aa: CASSPTGRPNQPQHF
v_call: TRBV5-6; d_call: NA; j_call: TRBJ2-7; cdr3_length: 17; cdr3_nt: TGTGCCAGCAGGGTGGGGACTGGTAGAAGCTCTTCCTACGAGCAGTACTTC; cdr3_aa: CASRVGTGRSSSYEQYF
v_call: TRBV27; d_call: TRBD1; j_call: TRBJ2-3; cdr3_length: 15; cdr3_nt: TGTGCTAGCAGGGGACAGGTGTCGGGCACAGATACGCAGTATTTT; cdr3_aa: CASRGQVSGTDTQYF
v_call: TRBV29-1; d_call: TRBD2; j_call: TRBJ2-2; cdr3_length: 15; cdr3_nt: TGCAGCGTTGCGGGACTAGCGGCGAACACCGGGGAGCTGTTTTTT; cdr3_aa: CSVAGLAANTGELFF
v_call: TRBV11-1; d_call: NA; j_call: TRBJ2-3; cdr3_length: 14; cdr3_nt: TGTGCCAGCAGCTTAGAGCGGGCATCGGATACGCAGTATTTT; cdr3_aa: CASSLERASDTQYF
v_call: TRBV5-6; d_call: TRBD1; j_call: TRBJ1-2; cdr3_length: 13; cdr3_nt: TGTGCCAGCAGCCAACCAGGGGGCGTTGGCTACACCTTC; cdr3_aa: CASSQPGGVGYTF
v_call: TRBV7-3; d_call: NA; j_call: TRBJ2-3; cdr3_length: 15; cdr3_nt: TGTGCCAGCAGCCCCTCAGGGGCGCAGTGGGATACGCAGTATTTT; cdr3_aa: CASSPSGAQWDTQYF
v_call: TRBV24-1; d_call: NA; j_call: TRBJ1-2; cdr3_length: 12; cdr3_nt: TGTGCCACCAGTGCGGCTAACTATGGCTACACCTTC; cdr3_aa: CATSAANYGYTF
v_call: TRBV3-1/TRBV3-2; d_call: NA; j_call: TRBJ2-1; cdr3_length: 16; cdr3_nt: TGTGCCAGCAGCCAAGGCGACGCAGGTCCCCAAAATGAGCAGTTCTTC; cdr3_aa: CASSQGDAGPQNEQFF
v_call: TRBV3-1/TRBV3-2; d_call: TRBD1; j_call: TRBJ1-6; cdr3_length: 16; cdr3_nt: TGTGCCAGCAGCTCCATCCTGACAGGGGGCGCTTCACCCCTCCACTTT; cdr3_aa: CASSSILTGGASPLHF
v_call: TRBV7-9; d_call: TRBD2; j_call: TRBJ2-1; cdr3_length: 16; cdr3_nt: TGTGCCAGCAGCTCTTCCGGGACTAGAGGCAACAATGAGCAGTTCTTC; cdr3_aa: CASSSSGTRGNNEQFF
v_call: TRBV27; d_call: TRBD1; j_call: TRBJ2-3; cdr3_length: 15; cdr3_nt: TGTGCCAGCAGCAGACAGGGGGCAGTGACAGATACGCAGTATTTT; cdr3_aa: CASSRQGAVTDTQYF
v_call: TRBV19; d_call: NA; j_call: TRBJ2-1; cdr3_length: 15; cdr3_nt: TGTGCCACACAAGACAGACCTCGCTCCTACAATGAGCAGTTCTTC; cdr3_aa: CATQDRPRSYNEQFF